The 2 T cell receptor beta chains below all came from one sample that was sequenced in a study of T cells in Graves' hyperthyroidism and ophthalmopathy. Authors of the study amplified TCR beta CDR3 regions from RNA transcripts. When the TCR CDR3 underwent first-round RT-PCR, the HTBI primer set was used. TCRdb ran MiXCR on the multiplex PCR reads and lists one entry per CDR3 protein. The table lists some 700,000 distinct CDR3 sequences, roughly 17% of them singletons. Specimen: blood. All receptors come from a man aged 50 to 59 with Graves' hyperthyroidism.

This clonotype was detected ten times or more. CDR3: CASKLDTASGNTIYF. The CDR3 DNA reads TGTGCCAGCAAACTGGACACCGCCTCTGGAAACACCATATATTTT. This rearrangement joins TRBV2 to TRBJ1-3, with D tentatively TRBD1 (5 bases). Germline V gene sequence: CDR1 SNHLY, CDR2 FYNNEI. The CDR3 is 15 residues long. V dropped 7 bases and J dropped 0 bases, with 13 bases sitting between them. The full variable domain, in which reference TRBV2 and TRBJ1-3 provide the parts outside the CDR3, is EPEVTQTPSHQVTQMGQEVILRCVPISNHLYFYWYRQILGQKVEFLVSFYNNEISEKSEIFDDQFSVERPDGSNFTLKIRSTKLEDSAMYFCASKLDTASGNTIYFGEGSWLTVV.

This clonotype was seen at least ten times. This chain connects TRBV6-1 to TRBJ2-7; possibly TRBD1 for D (5 bases). From germline, CDR1 is MNHNS and CDR2 SASEGT. CDR3 size: 16 residues. The V gene lost 1 base and the J gene lost 3 bases, with 16 bases spanning the gap. CDR3 residues: CASSEDQGFGGYEQYF. CDR3 nucleotides: TGTGCCAGCAGTGAAGACCAGGGTTTCGGTGGCTACGAGCAGTACTTC.